The clone carrying this T cell receptor beta chain was counted ten times or more. As yet, its antigen is unknown. This entry comes from a study of metastatic and nonmetastatic thyroid tumors. Regarding the study as a whole: Reportedly, malignant thyroid tumors had significantly higher TCR beta diversity than benign nodules, in blood and tumor.

TCRdb re-called clones via MiXCR from the PCR reads. The table lists more than 50,000 clones, about 20% of them singletons, with 4% to 5% in the top ten. Each patient went into thyroid surgery without having received any treatment. The CDR3 loop spans 14 amino acids. Per the germline V gene, CDR1 is SGHDT and CDR2 is YYEEEE. V lost 5 bases and J lost 3; bases outside the gene matches: 4. The sequence came from a female donor with papillary thyroid cancer or a benign thyroid nodule (not recorded which). Some clones in this sample may be carry-over from other donors' samples. The J gene is TRBJ2-1, the V gene TRBV5-6; the match to TRBD2 covers 8 bases. Material for sequencing was blood. The CDR3 sequence: CASSAGGHYNEQFF. CDR3 nucleotides: TGTGCCAGCAGTGCGGGGGGTCACTACAATGAGCAGTTCTTC.